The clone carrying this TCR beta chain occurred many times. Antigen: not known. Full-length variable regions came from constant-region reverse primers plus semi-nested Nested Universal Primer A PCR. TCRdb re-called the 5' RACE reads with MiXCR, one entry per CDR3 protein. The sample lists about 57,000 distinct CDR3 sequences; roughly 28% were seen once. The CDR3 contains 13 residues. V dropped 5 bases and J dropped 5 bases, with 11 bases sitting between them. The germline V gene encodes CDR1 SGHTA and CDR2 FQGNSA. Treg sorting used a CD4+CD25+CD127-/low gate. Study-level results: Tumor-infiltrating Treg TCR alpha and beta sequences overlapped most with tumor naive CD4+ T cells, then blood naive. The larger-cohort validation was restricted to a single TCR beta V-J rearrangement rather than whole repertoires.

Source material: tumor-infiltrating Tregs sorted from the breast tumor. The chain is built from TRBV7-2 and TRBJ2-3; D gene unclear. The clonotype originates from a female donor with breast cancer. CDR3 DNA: TGTGCCAGCAGCCGCCCCTGGGAAGATACGCAGTATTTT. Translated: CASSRPWEDTQYF.